This T cell receptor beta chain was documented in a study of cytomegalovirus exposure and HLA in healthy donors. Study results and limitations: Excluded: some indistinguishable V segments such as TRBV6-2 and TRBV6-3. Per a prior analysis, the majority of TCR beta V segments were productive roughly 90% or roughly 30% of the time. Later analysis showed most CMV-associated TCR beta chains appearing HLA-restricted.

Concerning this clone: Its target is unknown.

The CDR3 is 16 residues long. Germline values: CDR1 PRHDT, CDR2 FYEKMQ (reference sequence). V shed 2 bases and J 9 bases; nucleotides not matched to a gene: 5. The PCR had 60 Vbeta and 13 Jbeta primers. Sequenced by immunoSEQ multiplex PCR; TCRdb stores in-frame clones only, minus some. Here the sample spans approximately 110,000 clones, about 74% being singletons. This sequence joins TRBV13 and TRBJ1-6; TRBD1 matches 12 bases. Sequencing was done on a sample of PBMCs. The clonotype originates from a woman aged 45-60 years in good health and CMV-seropositive. The CDR3 loop reads CASSLTGTGGTSPLHF. DNA for the CDR3: TGTGCCAGCAGCTTAACAGGGACAGGGGGCACTTCACCCCTCCACTTT.